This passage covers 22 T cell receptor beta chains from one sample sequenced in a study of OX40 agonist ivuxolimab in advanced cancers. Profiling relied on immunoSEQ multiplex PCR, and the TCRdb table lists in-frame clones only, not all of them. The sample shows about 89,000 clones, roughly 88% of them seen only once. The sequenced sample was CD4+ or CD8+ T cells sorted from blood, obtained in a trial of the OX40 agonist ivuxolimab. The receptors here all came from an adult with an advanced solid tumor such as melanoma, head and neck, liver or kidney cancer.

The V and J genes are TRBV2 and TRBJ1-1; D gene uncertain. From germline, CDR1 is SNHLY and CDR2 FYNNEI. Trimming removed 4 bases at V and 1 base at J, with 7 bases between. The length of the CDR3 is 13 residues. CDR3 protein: CASSGQPNTEAFF. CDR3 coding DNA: TGTGCCAGCAGTGGACAACCGAACACTGAAGCTTTCTTT.

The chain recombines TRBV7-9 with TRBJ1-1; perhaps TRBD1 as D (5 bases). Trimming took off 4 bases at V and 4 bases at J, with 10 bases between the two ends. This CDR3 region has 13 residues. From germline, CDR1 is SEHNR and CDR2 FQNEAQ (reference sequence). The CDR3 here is CASSSQGRTEAFF. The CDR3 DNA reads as TGTGCCAGCAGCTCCCAGGGCCGCACTGAAGCTTTCTTT.

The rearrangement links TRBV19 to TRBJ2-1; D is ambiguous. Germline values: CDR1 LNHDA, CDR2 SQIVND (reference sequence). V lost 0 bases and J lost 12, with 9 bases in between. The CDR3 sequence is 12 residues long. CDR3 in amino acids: CASSIDPRVQFF. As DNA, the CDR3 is TGTGCCAGTAGTATAGACCCTCGGGTGCAGTTCTTC. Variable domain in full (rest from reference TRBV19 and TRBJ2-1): DGGITQSPKYLFRKEGQNVTLSCEQNLNHDAMYWYRQDPGQGLRLIYYSQIVNDFQKGDIAEGYSVSREKKESFPLTVTSAQKNPTAFYLCASSIDPRVQFFGPGTRLTVL.

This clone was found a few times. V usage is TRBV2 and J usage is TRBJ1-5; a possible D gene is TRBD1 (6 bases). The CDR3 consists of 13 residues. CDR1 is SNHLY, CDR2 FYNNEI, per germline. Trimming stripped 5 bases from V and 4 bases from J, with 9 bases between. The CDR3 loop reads CASSRQVNQPQHF. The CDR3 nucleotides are TGTGCCAGCAGTAGACAGGTTAATCAGCCCCAGCATTTT.

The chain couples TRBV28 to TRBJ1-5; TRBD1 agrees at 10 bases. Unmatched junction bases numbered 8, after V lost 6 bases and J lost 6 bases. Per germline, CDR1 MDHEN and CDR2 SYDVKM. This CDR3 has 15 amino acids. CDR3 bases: TGTGCCAGCAGCGACGGACAGGGGGTTATTCAGCCCCAGCATTTT. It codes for CASSDGQGVIQPQHF.

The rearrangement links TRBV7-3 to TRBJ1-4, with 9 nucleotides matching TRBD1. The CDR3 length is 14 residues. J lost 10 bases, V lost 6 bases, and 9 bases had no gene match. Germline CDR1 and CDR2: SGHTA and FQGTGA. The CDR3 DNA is TGTGCCAGCAGGTCGGGACAGGGAGAAGGAAAACTGTTTTTT. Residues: CASRSGQGEGKLFF. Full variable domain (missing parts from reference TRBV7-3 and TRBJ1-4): GAGVSQTPSNKVTEKGKYVELRCDPISGHTALYWYRQSLGQGPEFLIYFQGTGAADDSGLPNDRFFAVRPEGSVSTLKIQRTERGDSAVYLCASRSGQGEGKLFFGSGTQLSVL.

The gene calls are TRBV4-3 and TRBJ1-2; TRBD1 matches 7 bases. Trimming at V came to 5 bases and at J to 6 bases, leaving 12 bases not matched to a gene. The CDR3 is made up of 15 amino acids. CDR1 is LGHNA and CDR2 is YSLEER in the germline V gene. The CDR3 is CASSYTTGRGDGYTF. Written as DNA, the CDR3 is TGCGCCAGCAGCTATACAACCGGCAGGGGGGATGGCTACACCTTC.

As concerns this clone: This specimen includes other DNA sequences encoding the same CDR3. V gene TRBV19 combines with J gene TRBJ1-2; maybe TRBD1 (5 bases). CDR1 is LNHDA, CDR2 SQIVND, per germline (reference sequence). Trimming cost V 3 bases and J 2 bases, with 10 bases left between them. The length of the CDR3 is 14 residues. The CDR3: CASSMGQANYGYTF. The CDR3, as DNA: TGTGCCAGTAGTATGGGGCAGGCCAACTATGGCTACACCTTC.

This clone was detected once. CDR3 protein: CASSLGTYEAFF. The CDR3 region has the DNA TGTGCCAGCAGCTTAGGTACATACGAAGCTTTCTTT. The chain employs TRBV7-9 and TRBJ1-1; the D is unclear. Trimming shortened V by 1 base and J by 8 bases, and 8 bases separated the two germline ends. Germline-derived CDR1 and CDR2 are SEHNR and FQNEAQ (reference sequence). The CDR3 is 12 residues long.

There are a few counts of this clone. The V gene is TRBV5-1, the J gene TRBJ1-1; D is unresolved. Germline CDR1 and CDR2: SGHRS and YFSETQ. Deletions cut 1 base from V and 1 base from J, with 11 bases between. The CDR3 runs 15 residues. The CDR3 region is CASSLNGRGNTEAFF. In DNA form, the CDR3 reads TGCGCCAGCAGCTTGAATGGGCGGGGGAACACTGAAGCTTTCTTT.

CDR3 nucleotides: TGCGCCAGCAGTGAGGATCCCGAGCGAGGTGGCTACACCTTC. Amino acid sequence: CASSEDPERGGYTF. V usage is TRBV10-2 and J usage is TRBJ1-2; no clear D. The CDR3 totals 14 residues. V was clipped by 2 bases and J by 7 bases, with 14 bases between them. Germline V gene lookup returns CDR1 WSHSY and CDR2 SAAADI.

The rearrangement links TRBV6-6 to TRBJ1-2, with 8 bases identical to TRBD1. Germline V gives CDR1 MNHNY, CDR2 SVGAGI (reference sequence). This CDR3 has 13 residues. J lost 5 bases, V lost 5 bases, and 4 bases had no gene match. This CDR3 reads CASSTDREYGYTF. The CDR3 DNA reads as TGTGCCAGCAGTACGGACAGGGAGTATGGCTACACCTTC.

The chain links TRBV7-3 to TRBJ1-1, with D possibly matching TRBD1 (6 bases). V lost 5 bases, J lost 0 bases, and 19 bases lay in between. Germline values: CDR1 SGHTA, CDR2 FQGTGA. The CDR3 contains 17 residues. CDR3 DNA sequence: TGTGCCAGCAGCACAAACGGGGGCAGACTAATGAACACTGAAGCTTTCTTT. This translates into CASSTNGGRLMNTEAFF.

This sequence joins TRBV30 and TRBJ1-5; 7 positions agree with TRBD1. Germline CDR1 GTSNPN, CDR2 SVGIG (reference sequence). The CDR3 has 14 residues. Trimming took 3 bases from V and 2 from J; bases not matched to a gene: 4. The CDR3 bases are TGTGCCTGGAGCCACGGACAGGGCAATCAGCCCCAGCATTTT. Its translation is CAWSHGQGNQPQHF.

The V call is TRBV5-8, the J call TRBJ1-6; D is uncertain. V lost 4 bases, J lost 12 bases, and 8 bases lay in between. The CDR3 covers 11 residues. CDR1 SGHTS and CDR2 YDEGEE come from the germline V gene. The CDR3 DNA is TGTGCCAGCAGCCTTATCAAACCCCTCCACTTT. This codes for CASSLIKPLHF.

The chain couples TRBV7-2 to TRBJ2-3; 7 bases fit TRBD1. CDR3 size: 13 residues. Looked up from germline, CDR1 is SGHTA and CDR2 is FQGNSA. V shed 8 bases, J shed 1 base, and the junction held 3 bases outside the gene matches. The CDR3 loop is CASSGQRTDTQYF. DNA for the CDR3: TGTGCCAGCTCGGGACAGCGCACAGATACGCAGTATTTT.

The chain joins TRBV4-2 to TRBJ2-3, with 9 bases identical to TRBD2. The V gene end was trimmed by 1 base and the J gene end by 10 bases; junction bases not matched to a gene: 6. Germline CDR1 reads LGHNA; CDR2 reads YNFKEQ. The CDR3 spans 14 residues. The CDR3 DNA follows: TGTGCCAGCAGCCAAGCAGTAGCGGGGGATGCGCAGTATTTT. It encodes CASSQAVAGDAQYF.

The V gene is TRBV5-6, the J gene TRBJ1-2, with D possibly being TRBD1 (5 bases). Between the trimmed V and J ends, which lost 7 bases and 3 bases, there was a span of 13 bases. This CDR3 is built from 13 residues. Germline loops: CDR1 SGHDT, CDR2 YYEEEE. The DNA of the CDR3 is TGTGCCAGCGACGGGCCGACAGACTATGGCTACACCTTC. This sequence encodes CASDGPTDYGYTF.

CDR3 DNA sequence: TGTGCCAGTAGTCCCTGGGATTCACCCCTCCACTTT. Its protein product is CASSPWDSPLHF. The V call is TRBV19, the J call TRBJ1-6; no reliable D call. Germline V gene data show CDR1 as LNHDA and CDR2 as SQIVND (reference sequence). This CDR3 comprises 12 residues. Trimming took 5 bases from V and 8 from J, leaving 7 bases between them.

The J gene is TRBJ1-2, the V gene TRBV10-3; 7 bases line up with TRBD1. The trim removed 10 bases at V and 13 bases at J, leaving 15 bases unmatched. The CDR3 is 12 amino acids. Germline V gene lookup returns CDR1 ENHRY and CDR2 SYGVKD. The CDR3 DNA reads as TGTGCCACCAAGGGGGCGCAGGTGGATCCCACCTTC. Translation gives CATKGAQVDPTF.

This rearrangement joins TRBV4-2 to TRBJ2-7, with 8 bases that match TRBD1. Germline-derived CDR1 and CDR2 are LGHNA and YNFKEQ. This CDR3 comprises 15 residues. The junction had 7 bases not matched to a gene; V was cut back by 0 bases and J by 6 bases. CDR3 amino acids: CASSQDATGVREQYF. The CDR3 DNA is TGTGCCAGCAGCCAAGATGCGACAGGGGTACGCGAGCAGTACTTC.

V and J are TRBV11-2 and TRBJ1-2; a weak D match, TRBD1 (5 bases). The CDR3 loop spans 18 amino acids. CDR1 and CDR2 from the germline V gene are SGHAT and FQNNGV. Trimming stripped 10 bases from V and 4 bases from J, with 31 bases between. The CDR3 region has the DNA TGTGCCACATTTGGGGTGGGGGTCCGGGCGAACCACCTCTATGGCTACACCTTC. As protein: CATFGVGVRANHLYGYTF. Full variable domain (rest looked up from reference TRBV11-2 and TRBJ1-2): EAGVAQSPRYKIIEKRQSVAFWCNPISGHATLYWYQQILGQGPKLLIQFQNNGVVDDSQLPKDRFSAERLKGVDSTLKIQPAKLEDSAVYLCATFGVGVRANHLYGYTFGSGTRLTVV.